This T cell receptor (beta chain) emerged from a study of T cells in Graves' hyperthyroidism and ophthalmopathy. Study-wide background: Specimen type is peripheral blood, collected at initial diagnosis prior to any treatment.

Amplified TCR beta CDR3 regions came from RNA transcripts. When the TCR CDR3 underwent first-round RT-PCR, the HTBI primer set was used. MiXCR, applied by TCRdb to the multiplex PCR reads, yields one record per CDR3 protein. The sample has approximately 610,000 distinct CDR3 sequences, about 15% seen once. Study-level points and caveats: Most clonotypes expanded in thyroid above 0.001 were likewise present in blood. Ophthalmopathy got predicted by the model a median about six months before its onset.

A patient was excluded if there was uncontrolled infection, other autoimmune disease, pregnancy or lactation. The ends were cut back, 0 bases at V and 7 bases at J, with 10 bases in the middle. Per the germline V gene, CDR1 is LNHNV and CDR2 is YYDKDF (reference sequence). The CDR3 spans 13 residues. Comment on this clonotype: Its specificity is not known.

This clonotype was obtained from a woman aged 40 to 55 with Graves' ophthalmopathy. The sample taken for sequencing was blood. The chain couples TRBV15 to TRBJ2-7; D call uncertain. As DNA, the CDR3 is TGTGCCACCAGCAGAGAGGAACTGAGGGAGCAGTACTTC. It codes for CATSREELREQYF.